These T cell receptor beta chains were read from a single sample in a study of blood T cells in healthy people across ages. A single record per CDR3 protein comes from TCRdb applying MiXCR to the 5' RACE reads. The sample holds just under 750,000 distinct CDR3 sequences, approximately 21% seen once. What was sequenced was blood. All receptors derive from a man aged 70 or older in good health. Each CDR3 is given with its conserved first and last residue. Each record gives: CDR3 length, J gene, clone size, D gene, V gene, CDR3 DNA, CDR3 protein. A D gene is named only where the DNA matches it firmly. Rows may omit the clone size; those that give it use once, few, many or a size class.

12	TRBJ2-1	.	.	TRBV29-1	TGCAGCGTCGGACACCTAGGGGCTGAGCAGTTCTTC	CSVGHLGAEQFF
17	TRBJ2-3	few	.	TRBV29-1	TGCAGCGTTCCGGGACGCGGCTGGGGGTTGAGCACAGATACGCAGTATTTT	CSVPGRGWGLSTDTQYF
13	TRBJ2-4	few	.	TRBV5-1	TGCGCCAGCAGAGGTGTAGGAGTAAACATTCAGTACTTC	CASRGVGVNIQYF
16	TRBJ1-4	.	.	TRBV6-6	TGTGCCAGCAGTTACCCACAGCGGCAAGATATAGAAAAACTGTTTTTT	CASSYPQRQDIEKLFF
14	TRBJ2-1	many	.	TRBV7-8	TGTGCCAGCAGCTTAGGCGGGGATCACAATGAGCAGTTCTTC	CASSLGGDHNEQFF
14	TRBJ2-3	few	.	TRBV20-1	TGCAGTGCACCCCCGGGTGGGCAGGCAGATACGCAGTATTTT	CSAPPGGQADTQYF
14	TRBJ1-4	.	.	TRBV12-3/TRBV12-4	TGTGCCAGCAGTTTAAGGGGGTTTGGTGAAAAACTGTTTTTT	CASSLRGFGEKLFF
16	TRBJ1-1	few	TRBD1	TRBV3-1	TGTGCCAGCAGCCAGACCGGGACAGGGGTAACCGCTGAAGCTTTCTTT	CASSQTGTGVTAEAFF
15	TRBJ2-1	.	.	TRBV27	TGTGCCAGCAGCCCTAGGGCTTTGTCCCACAATGAGCAGTTCTTC	CASSPRALSHNEQFF
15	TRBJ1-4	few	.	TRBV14	TGTGCCAGCAGCCAAGATGGGGCAAGGCAGGAAAAACTGTTTTTT	CASSQDGARQEKLFF
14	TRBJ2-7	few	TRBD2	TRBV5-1	TGCGCCAGCAGTTTGGCGGGGGGTAATAATAAGCGGTACTTC	CASSLAGGNNKRYF
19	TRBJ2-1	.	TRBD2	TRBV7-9	TGTGCCAGCAGTCCCATGGCGGGGACTAGCGGGAGTCTCACCTATGAGCAGTTCTTC	CASSPMAGTSGSLTYEQFF
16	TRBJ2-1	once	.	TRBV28	TGTGCCAGCAATTTAGGCCTAGCTAGCCTCCGGAATGAGCAGTTCTTC	CASNLGLASLRNEQFF
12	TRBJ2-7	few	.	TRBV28	TGTGCCAGCCAGGGGAATTTGTACGAGCAGTACTTC	CASQGNLYEQYF
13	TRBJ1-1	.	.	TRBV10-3	TGTGCCATCAGTGAAGAGGTAGCCACTGAAGCTTTCTTT	CAISEEVATEAFF
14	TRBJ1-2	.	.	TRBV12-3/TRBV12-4	TGTGCCAGCGGCGGGGCGGGAACTAACTATGGCTACACCTTC	CASGGAGTNYGYTF
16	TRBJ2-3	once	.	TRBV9	TGTGCCAGCAGCGTAGCTATCGGGTACGGCACAGATACGCAGTATTTT	CASSVAIGYGTDTQYF
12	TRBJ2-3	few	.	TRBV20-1	TGCAGTGCTAGAGATCTCACAGATACGCAGTATTTT	CSARDLTDTQYF
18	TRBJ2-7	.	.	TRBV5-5	TGTGCCAGCAGCCTGAGCCAGGCGGGACAGACCGCCTCCTACGAGCAGTACTTC	CASSLSQAGQTASYEQYF
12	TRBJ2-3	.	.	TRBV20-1	TGCAGTGCTAGAGAAACGACAGATACGCAGTATTTT	CSARETTDTQYF
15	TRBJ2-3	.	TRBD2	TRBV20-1	TGCAGTGCTCCCAGGAGCGGGGGGGCGACAGATACGCAGTATTTT	CSAPRSGGATDTQYF
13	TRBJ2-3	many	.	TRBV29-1	TGCAGCGCCCGGGACCTTAAGGCAGATACGCAGTATTTT	CSARDLKADTQYF
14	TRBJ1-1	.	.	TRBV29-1	TGCAGCGTTGAACCTTCAGGGAAGAACACTGAAGCTTTCTTT	CSVEPSGKNTEAFF
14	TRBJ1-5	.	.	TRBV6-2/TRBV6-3	TGTGCCAGCAGTTACCTTCTAGGCAATCAGCCCCAGCATTTT	CASSYLLGNQPQHF
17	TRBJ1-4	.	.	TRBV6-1	TGTGCCAGCAGTGAATTGTGGGCAGGGGCAACTAATGAAAAACTGTTTTTT	CASSELWAGATNEKLFF
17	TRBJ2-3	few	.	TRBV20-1	TGCAGTGCTAGACCCCCCGGGCTAGTCGTCGGCACAGATACGCAGTATTTT	CSARPPGLVVGTDTQYF
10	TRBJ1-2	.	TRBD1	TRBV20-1	TGCAGAACAGGGGATGGCGGCTACACCTTC	CRTGDGGYTF
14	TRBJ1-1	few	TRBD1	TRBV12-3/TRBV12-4	TGTGCCAGCAGTTCAAGAAGGACAGGGTCTGAAGCTTTCTTT	CASSSRRTGSEAFF
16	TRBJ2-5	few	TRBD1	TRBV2	TGTGCCAGCAGTGATCCCCGGACAGGAACGCAAGAGACCCAGTACTTC	CASSDPRTGTQETQYF
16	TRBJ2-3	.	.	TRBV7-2	TGTGCCAGCAGCTCAGTTCTACCCCTTGGCACAGATACGCAGTATTTT	CASSSVLPLGTDTQYF
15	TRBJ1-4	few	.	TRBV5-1	TGCGCCAGCAGCGCGTCCGGACAGCTCCATGAAAAACTGTTTTTT	CASSASGQLHEKLFF
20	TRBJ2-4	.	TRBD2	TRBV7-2	TGTGCCAGCAGCGCGGGACTAGCGGGAGGGCCTTCTGTAGCCAAAAACATTCAGTACTTC	CASSAGLAGGPSVAKNIQYF
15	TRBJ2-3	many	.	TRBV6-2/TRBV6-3	TGTGCCAGCAGTCTTCGGGGTTTTAGCACAGATACGCAGTATTTT	CASSLRGFSTDTQYF